The clone carrying this TCR beta chain was picked up many times. Its antigen is as yet unknown. The sample belongs to a study of beta chain features in type 1 diabetes. V lost 2 bases, J lost 0 bases, and 8 bases lay in between. This CDR3 has 14 amino acids. Per germline, CDR1 MNHNY and CDR2 SVGAGI (reference sequence). Study-level findings and limits: The study found moderately but significantly shorter TCRB CDR3s in all four CD4+ subsets of Type 1 diabetes patients. PCR might preferentially amplify shorter templates, equally in patients and controls.

Expressed TCRB transcripts were sequenced because the isolated RNA had all been reverse transcribed beforehand. The assay was immunoSEQ multiplex PCR, and TCRdb's table has in-frame clones only and misses some. The sample has roughly 180,000 clones; roughly 7.1% are singletons. V is TRBV6-6 and J is TRBJ2-7; D unresolved. The specimen was central memory CD4+ T cells from blood. The TCR was taken from a woman aged 40 to 49 with type 1 diabetes. The CDR3 bases are TGTGCCAGCAGTTACGCAGATGGCTCCTACGAGCAGTACTTC. The encoded protein is CASSYADGSYEQYF.